This TCR beta chain comes out of a study of T cell changes during pregnancy in multiple sclerosis. Sequencing used immunoSEQ multiplex PCR; TCRdb keeps in-frame clones, though not all of them. The data contain about 89,000 clones, about 91% of them singletons. Trimming cost V 2 bases and J 1 base, with 6 bases left between them. CDR3 length: 14 amino acids. Germline loops: CDR1 SGDLS, CDR2 YYNGEE. The receptor comes from a female donor in good health, enrolled as a control in a pregnancy study. This sample comprised peripheral blood, obtained after pregnancy. The chain carries TRBV9 and TRBJ2-2, with D perhaps matching TRBD1 (5 bases). The CDR3 reads CASSVTGNTGELFF. The CDR3 DNA follows: TGTGCCAGCAGCGTCACAGGGAACACCGGGGAGCTGTTTTTT. Full variable domain (remainder filled in from reference TRBV9 and TRBJ2-2): DSGVTQTPKHLITATGQRVTLRCSPRSGDLSVYWYQQSLDQGLQFLIQYYNGEERAKGNILERFSAQQFPDLHSELNLSSLELGDSALYFCASSVTGNTGELFFGEGSRLTVL.